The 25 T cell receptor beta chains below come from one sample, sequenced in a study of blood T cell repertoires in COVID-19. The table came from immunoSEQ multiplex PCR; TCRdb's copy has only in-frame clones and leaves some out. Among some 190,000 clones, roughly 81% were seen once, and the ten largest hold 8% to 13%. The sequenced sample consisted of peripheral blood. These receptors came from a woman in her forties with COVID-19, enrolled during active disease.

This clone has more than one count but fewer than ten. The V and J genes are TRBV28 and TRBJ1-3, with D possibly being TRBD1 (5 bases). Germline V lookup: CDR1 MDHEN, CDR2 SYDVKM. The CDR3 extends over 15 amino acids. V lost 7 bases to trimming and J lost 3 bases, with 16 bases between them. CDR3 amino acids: CASTTGFSGGNTIYF. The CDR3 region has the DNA TGTGCCAGCACTACAGGTTTTTCGGGTGGAAACACCATATATTTT.

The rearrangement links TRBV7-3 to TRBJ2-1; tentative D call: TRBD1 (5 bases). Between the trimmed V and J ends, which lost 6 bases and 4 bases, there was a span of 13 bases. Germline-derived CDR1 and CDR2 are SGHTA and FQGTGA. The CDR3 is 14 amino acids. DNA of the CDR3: TGTGCCAGCAGGTCCTCCAGGGATTACAATGAGCAGTTCTTC. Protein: CASRSSRDYNEQFF.

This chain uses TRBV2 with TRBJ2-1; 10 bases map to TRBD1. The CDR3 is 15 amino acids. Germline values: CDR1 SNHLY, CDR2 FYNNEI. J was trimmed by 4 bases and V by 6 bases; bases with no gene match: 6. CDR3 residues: CASRAGTGDYNEQFF. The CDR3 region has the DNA TGTGCCAGCAGAGCCGGGACAGGGGATTACAATGAGCAGTTCTTC. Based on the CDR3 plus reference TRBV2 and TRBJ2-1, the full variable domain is EPEVTQTPSHQVTQMGQEVILRCVPISNHLYFYWYRQILGQKVEFLVSFYNNEISEKSEIFDDQFSVERPDGSNFTLKIRSTKLEDSAMYFCASRAGTGDYNEQFFGPGTRLTVL.

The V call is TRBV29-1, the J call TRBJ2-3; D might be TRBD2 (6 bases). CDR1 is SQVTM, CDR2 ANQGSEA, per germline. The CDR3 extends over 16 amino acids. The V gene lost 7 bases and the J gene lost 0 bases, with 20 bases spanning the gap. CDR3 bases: TGCAGCGATAAACCCTTTAGCGGAGATAGCACAGATACGCAGTATTTT. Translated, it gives CSDKPFSGDSTDTQYF.

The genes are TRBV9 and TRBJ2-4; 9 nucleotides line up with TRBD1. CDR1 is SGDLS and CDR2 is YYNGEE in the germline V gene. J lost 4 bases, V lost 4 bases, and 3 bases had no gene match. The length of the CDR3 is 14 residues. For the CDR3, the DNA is TGTGCCAGCAGCCTTGGGACAGGGAAAAACATTCAGTACTTC. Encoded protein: CASSLGTGKNIQYF. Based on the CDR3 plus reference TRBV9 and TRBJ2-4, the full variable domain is DSGVTQTPKHLITATGQRVTLRCSPRSGDLSVYWYQQSLDQGLQFLIQYYNGEERAKGNILERFSAQQFPDLHSELNLSSLELGDSALYFCASSLGTGKNIQYFGAGTRLSVL.

The CDR3 DNA reads as TGTGCCAGCAGCGTAGCTCATAGCGGTAACACCGGGGAGCTGTTTTTT. This translates into CASSVAHSGNTGELFF. This sequence joins TRBV9 and TRBJ2-2, with D possibly being TRBD2 (6 bases). CDR1 is SGDLS, CDR2 YYNGEE, per germline. The CDR3 spans 16 residues. V lost 0 bases and J lost 2, with 11 bases in between.

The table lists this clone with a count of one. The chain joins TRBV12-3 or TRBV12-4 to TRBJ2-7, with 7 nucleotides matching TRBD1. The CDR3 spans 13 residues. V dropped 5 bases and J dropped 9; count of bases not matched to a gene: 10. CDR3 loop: CASSPGTVHRQYF. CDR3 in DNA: TGTGCCAGCAGTCCCGGGACAGTCCACCGGCAGTACTTC.

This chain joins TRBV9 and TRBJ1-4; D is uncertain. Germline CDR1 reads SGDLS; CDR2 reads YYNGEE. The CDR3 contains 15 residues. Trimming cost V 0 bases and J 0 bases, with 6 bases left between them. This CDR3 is CASSVALSTNEKLFF. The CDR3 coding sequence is TGTGCCAGCAGCGTAGCTCTGTCAACTAATGAAAAACTGTTTTTT.

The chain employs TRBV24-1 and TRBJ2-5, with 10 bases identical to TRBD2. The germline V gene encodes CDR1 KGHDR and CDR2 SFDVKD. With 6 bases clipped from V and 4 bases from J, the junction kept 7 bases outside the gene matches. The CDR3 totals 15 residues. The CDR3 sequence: CATSPTGLARETQYF. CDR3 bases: TGTGCCACCAGTCCAACGGGACTAGCGAGAGAGACCCAGTACTTC.

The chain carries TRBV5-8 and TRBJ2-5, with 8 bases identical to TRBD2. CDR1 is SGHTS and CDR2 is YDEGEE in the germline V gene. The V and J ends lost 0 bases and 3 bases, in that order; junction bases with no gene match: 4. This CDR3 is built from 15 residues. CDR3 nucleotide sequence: TGTGCCAGCAGCTTGGTAACTAGCGGCGAAGAGACCCAGTACTTC. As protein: CASSLVTSGEETQYF.

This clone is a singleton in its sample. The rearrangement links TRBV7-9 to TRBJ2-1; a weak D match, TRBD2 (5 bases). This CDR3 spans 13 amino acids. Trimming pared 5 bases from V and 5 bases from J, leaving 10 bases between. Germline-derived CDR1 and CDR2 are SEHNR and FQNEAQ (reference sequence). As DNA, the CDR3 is TGTGCCAGCAGCCTCCGGGGTAACAATGAGCAGTTCTTC. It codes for CASSLRGNNEQFF.

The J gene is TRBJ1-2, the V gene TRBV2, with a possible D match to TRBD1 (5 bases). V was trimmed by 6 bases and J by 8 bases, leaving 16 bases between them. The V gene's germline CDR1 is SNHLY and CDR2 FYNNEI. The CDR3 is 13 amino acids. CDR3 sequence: CASSKDIRIGYTF. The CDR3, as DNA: TGTGCCAGCAGCAAGGACATAAGGATAGGCTACACCTTC.

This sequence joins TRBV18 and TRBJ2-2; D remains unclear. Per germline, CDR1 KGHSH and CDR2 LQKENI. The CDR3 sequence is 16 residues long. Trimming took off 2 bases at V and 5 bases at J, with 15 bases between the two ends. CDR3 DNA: TGTGCCAGCTCACCAAACCTATCCTCGAGGACCGGGGAGCTGTTTTTT. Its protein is CASSPNLSSRTGELFF.

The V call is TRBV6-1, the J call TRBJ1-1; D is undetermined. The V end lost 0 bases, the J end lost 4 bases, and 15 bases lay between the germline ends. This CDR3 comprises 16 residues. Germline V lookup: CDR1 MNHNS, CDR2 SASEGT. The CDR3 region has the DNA TGTGCCAGCAGTGAAGCGCTTGGGCTGATGGGCACTGAAGCTTTCTTT. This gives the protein CASSEALGLMGTEAFF.

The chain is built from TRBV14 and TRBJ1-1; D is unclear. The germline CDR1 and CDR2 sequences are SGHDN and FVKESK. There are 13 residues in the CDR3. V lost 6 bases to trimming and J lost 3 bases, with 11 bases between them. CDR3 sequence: CASSLLRDTEAFF. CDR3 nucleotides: TGTGCCAGCAGTTTACTCCGGGACACTGAAGCTTTCTTT.

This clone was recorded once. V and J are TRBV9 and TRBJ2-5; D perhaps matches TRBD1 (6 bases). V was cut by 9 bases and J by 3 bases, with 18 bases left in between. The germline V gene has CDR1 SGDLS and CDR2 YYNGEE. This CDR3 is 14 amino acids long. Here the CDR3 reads CAMLGTPVKETQYF. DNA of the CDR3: TGTGCCATGCTCGGGACACCGGTAAAAGAGACCCAGTACTTC.

The CDR3 loop reads CASSQEDRRTYNEQFF. The CDR3 DNA sequence: TGTGCCAGCAGCCAAGAAGACAGACGTACTTACAATGAGCAGTTCTTC. The chain uses TRBV3-1 (or the pseudogene TRBV3-2) and TRBJ2-1, with D possibly being TRBD1 (5 bases). The V gene lost 0 bases and the J gene lost 4 bases, with 13 bases spanning the gap. This CDR3 contains 16 residues. CDR1 and CDR2 (germline): LGHDT, YNNKEL (reference sequence).

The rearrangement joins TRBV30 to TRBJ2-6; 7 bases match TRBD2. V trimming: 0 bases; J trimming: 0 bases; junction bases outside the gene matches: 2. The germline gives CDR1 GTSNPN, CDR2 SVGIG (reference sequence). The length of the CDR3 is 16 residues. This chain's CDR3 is CAWSVGGGSGANVLTF. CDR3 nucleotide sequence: TGTGCCTGGAGTGTGGGCGGGGGCTCTGGGGCCAACGTCCTGACTTTC.

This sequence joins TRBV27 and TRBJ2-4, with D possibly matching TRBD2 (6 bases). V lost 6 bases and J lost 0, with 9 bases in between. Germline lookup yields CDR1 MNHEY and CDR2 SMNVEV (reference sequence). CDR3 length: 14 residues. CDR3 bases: TGTGCCAGCAGCCGCGGGACAGCCAAAAACATTCAGTACTTC. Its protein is CASSRGTAKNIQYF.

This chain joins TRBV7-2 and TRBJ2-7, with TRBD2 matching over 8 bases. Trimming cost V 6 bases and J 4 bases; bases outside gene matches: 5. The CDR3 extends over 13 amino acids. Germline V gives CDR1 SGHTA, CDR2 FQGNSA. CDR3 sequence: CASRSGSGYEQYF. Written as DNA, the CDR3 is TGTGCCAGCAGGAGCGGGAGTGGGTACGAGCAGTACTTC. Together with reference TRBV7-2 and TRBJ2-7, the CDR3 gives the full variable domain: GAGVSQSPSNKVTEKGKDVELRCDPISGHTALYWYRQSLGQGLEFLIYFQGNSAPDKSGLPSDRFSAERTGGSVSTLTIQRTQQEDSAVYLCASRSGSGYEQYFGPGTRLTVT.

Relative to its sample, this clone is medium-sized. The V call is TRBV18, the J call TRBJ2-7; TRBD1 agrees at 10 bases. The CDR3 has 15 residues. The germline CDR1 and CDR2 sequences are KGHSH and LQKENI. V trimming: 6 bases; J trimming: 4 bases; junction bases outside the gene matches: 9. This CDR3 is CASSLRDRGWYEQYF. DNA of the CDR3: TGTGCCAGCTCCCTCCGGGACAGGGGTTGGTACGAGCAGTACTTC.

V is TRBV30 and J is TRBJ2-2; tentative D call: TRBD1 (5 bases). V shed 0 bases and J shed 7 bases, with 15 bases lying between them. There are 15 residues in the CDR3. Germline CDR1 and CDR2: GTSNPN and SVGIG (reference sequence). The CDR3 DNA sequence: TGTGCCTGGAGTGTACGGGTGGGGCGCGGCGGGGAGCTGTTTTTT. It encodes CAWSVRVGRGGELFF.

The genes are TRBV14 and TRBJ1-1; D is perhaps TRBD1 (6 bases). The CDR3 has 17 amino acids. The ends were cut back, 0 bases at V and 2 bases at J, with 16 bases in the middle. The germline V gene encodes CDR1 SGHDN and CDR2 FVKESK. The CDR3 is CASSQDLGAGANTEAFF. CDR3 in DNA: TGTGCCAGCAGCCAAGATTTGGGGGCGGGGGCTAACACTGAAGCTTTCTTT.

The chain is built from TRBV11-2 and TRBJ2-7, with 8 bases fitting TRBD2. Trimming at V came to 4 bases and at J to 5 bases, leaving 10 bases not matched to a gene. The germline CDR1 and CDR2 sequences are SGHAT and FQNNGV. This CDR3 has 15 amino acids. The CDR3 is CASSSTGTRVNEQYF. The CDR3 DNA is TGTGCCAGCAGCTCCACCGGGACTAGGGTCAACGAGCAGTACTTC.

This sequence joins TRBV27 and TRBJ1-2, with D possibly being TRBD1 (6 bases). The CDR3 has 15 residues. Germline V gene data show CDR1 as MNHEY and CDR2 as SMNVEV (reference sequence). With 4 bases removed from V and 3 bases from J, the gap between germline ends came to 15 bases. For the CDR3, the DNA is TGTGCCAGCAGTTCAAGCGGCGGGGGGCACTATGGCTACACCTTC. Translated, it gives CASSSSGGGHYGYTF.